These T cell receptor beta chains were read from a single sample in a study of blood T cell repertoires in COVID-19. Data came from immunoSEQ multiplex PCR; TCRdb stores just in-frame clones and leaves some out. The top ten clones hold around 2% of a sample with hundreds of thousands of clones, more than 70% of them seen once. The sample was PBMCs or T cells enriched from blood (not recorded which). These receptors were obtained from a woman between 45 and 65 years old who had recovered from COVID-19. Both conserved end residues are part of each CDR3.

V: TRBV6-4; J: TRBJ2-2; CDR3: CASSAGQNTGELFF
V: TRBV5-4; J: TRBJ2-3; CDR3: CASSRGLAELTDTQYF
V: TRBV27; J: TRBJ1-1; CDR3: CASSSNTGGTEAFF
V: TRBV7-3; J: TRBJ2-5; CDR3: CASSKDRGGQETQYF
V: TRBV19; J: TRBJ1-5; CDR3: CASSIPLYLNQPQHF
V: TRBV7-9; J: TRBJ2-1; CDR3: CASSTQYNEQFF
V: TRBV11-2; J: TRBJ1-1; CDR3: CASSPGGSTPNTEAFF
V: TRBV5-8; J: TRBJ1-5; CDR3: CASRSGQGANQPQHF
V: TRBV2; J: TRBJ2-3; CDR3: CASSRDTLDTQYF
V: TRBV15; J: TRBJ2-6; CDR3: CATSRGQGSGANVLTF
V: TRBV19; J: TRBJ1-2; CDR3: CASRTTGGGSAGYTF
V: TRBV2; J: TRBJ1-4; CDR3: CASGEGGTPDEKLFF
V: TRBV28; J: TRBJ2-5; CDR3: CASSVFAGDGETQYF
V: TRBV7-6; J: TRBJ2-7; CDR3: CASSSEQGRDEQYF
V: TRBV4-1; J: TRBJ2-1; CDR3: CASSQKAPRAMSYNEQFF
V: TRBV29-1; J: TRBJ1-2; CDR3: CSVARQGVYGYTF
V: TRBV7-8; J: TRBJ2-7; CDR3: CASSLEAGDRGLYEQYF
V: TRBV18; J: TRBJ1-3; CDR3: CASSLNSAEAGNTIYF
V: TRBV7-3; J: TRBJ1-1; CDR3: CASSSGTASGTEAFF
V: TRBV5-4; J: TRBJ2-1; CDR3: CASSLRLAGGENEQFF
V: TRBV6-2/TRBV6-3; J: TRBJ1-5; CDR3: CASSRHGVNNQPQHF
V: TRBV29-1; J: TRBJ2-3; CDR3: CSVDTGGADTQYF
V: TRBV3-1/TRBV3-2; J: TRBJ2-1; CDR3: CASSQTRLAGANNEQFF
V: TRBV3-1/TRBV3-2; J: TRBJ2-1; CDR3: CASSQVATSEQFF
V: TRBV13; J: TRBJ2-3; CDR3: CASSLVGLASDTQYF
V: TRBV18; J: TRBJ2-2; CDR3: CASSLGGNTGELFF
V: TRBV18; J: TRBJ1-6; CDR3: CASSPRSGDGSPLHF